This T cell receptor (beta chain) was captured by sequencing in a study of metastatic and nonmetastatic thyroid tumors. TCRdb reassembled clones from the PCR reads with MiXCR. Found here are roughly 5,700 clones, 30% of them singletons; the top ten hold roughly 20%. The CDR3 contains 13 residues. The germline gives CDR1 SGHRS, CDR2 YFSETQ. Trimming took off 1 base at V and 3 bases at J, with 7 bases between the two ends. No treatment had been given to any patient before thyroid surgery. The genes are TRBV5-1 and TRBJ1-1, with D possibly being TRBD1 (5 bases). The sequence came from a female donor with papillary thyroid cancer or a benign thyroid nodule (not recorded which). Some clones in this sample may be carry-over from other donors' samples. Sequenced material: adjacent normal tissue. The CDR3 reads CASSLLGDTEAFF. The CDR3 bases are TGCGCCAGCAGCTTGTTGGGGGACACTGAAGCTTTCTTT. Together with reference TRBV5-1 and TRBJ1-1, the CDR3 gives the full variable domain: KAGVTQTPRYLIKTRGQQVTLSCSPISGHRSVSWYQQTPGQGLQFLFEYFSETQRNKGNFPGRFSGRQFSNSRSEMNVSTLELGDSALYLCASSLLGDTEAFFGQGTRLTVV.